This record concerns one T cell receptor beta chain sequence. Its specificity is not known. This CDR3 is also generated by other DNA sequences in the sample. Clones were read by immunoSEQ multiplex PCR, and TCRdb kept only the in-frame ones, dropping some. Of 100,000 to 120,000 clones listed, roughly 89% are singletons. Stated time point: after dendritic cell vaccination, including at tumor progression/relapse. This CDR3 has 16 residues. The germline V gene has CDR1 SGHNT and CDR2 YYREEE (reference sequence). V shed 3 bases, J shed 5 bases, and the junction held 8 bases outside the gene matches. The sample comes from a study of glioma-infiltrating T cells after dendritic cell vaccination. Turning to the study itself: Autologous tumor lysate-pulsed dendritic cell vaccination was given between about 2003 and 2012. At biweekly intervals, patients got three intradermal dendritic cell vaccine injections.

The study, taken as a whole, reports: Complete blood and tumor specimen sets were limited to few patients.

The sequenced sample was blood, obtained after dendritic cell vaccination. V usage is TRBV5-4 and J usage is TRBJ2-3, with 11 bases lining up with TRBD2. This sequence originates from a human donor with glioblastoma. In nucleotides, the CDR3 is TGTGCCAGCAGCTCCGGACTAGCGGGTGGCGAAGATACGCAGTATTTT. Translating it yields CASSSGLAGGEDTQYF.